A single TCR beta chain is shown here with its context. Its target is unknown. The data were obtained in a study of cytomegalovirus exposure and HLA in healthy donors. Overall study findings and caveats: TRBV6-2, TRBV6-3 and other indistinguishable V segments were excluded.

The CDR3 is 15 amino acids. The germline gives CDR1 SGHNT, CDR2 YYREEE (reference sequence). Trimming cost V 2 bases and J 2 bases; bases outside gene matches: 6. The PCR ran on 60 Vbeta and 13 Jbeta primers. This table comes from immunoSEQ multiplex PCR, and its TCRdb copy is limited to in-frame clones, with some not included. The sample records over 80,000 clones, roughly 76% being singletons. This clonotype originated in a man in his forties in good health and CMV-seronegative. The specimen was PBMCs. The rearrangement joins TRBV5-4 to TRBJ2-7; 8 bases match TRBD1. The CDR3 is CASSFNQGAAYEQYF. The CDR3, as DNA: TGTGCCAGCAGCTTTAACCAGGGGGCCGCCTACGAGCAGTACTTC. The entire variable domain, with the rest obtained from reference TRBV5-4 and TRBJ2-7, is as follows: ETGVTQSPTHLIKTRGQQVTLRCSSQSGHNTVSWYQQALGQGPQFIFQYYREEENGRGNFPPRFSGLQFPNYSSELNVNALELDDSALYLCASSFNQGAAYEQYFGPGTRLTVT.